This T cell receptor beta chain was sequenced for a study of blood T cell repertoires in COVID-19. Study-level background: Sources were T cells, B-cell-depleted T cells, or PBMCs; the material itself was cDNA or gDNA.

As handled by the study authors: Amplifying reference gene primers gave estimates of nucleated cell counts. The protocol was immunoSEQ multiplex PCR, while the TCRdb copy is restricted to in-frame clones and leaves out a portion. Clonal size and the V and J genes are those of that table, whereas D and trimming came from the DNA. The sample carries approximately 86,000 clones, roughly 87% recorded once. The ends lost 4 bases at V and 4 bases at J; junction bases unmatched: 10. The CDR3 sequence is 16 residues long. Germline V lookup: CDR1 SGHDN, CDR2 FVKESK. The receptor's source is a man aged 50 to 60 with acute or convalescent COVID-19. This sequence joins TRBV14 and TRBJ1-1; 9 bases map to TRBD1. Source material: peripheral blood. CDR3 DNA sequence: TGTGCCAGCAGCCCGAGGCGGGCACAGGGGGCCACTGAAGCTTTCTTT. Residues: CASSPRRAQGATEAFF.